This T cell receptor beta chain was identified in a study of T cells in Graves' hyperthyroidism and ophthalmopathy. Study-level findings and limits: A model of 13 V-J features distinguished ophthalmopathy from stable hyperthyroidism.

RNA transcripts were the template for amplifying TCR beta CDR3 regions. An initial round of RT-PCR targeting the TCR CDR3 relied on the HTBI primer set. TCRdb passed the multiplex PCR reads through MiXCR, listing each CDR3 protein once. This table has more than 500,000 distinct CDR3 sequences, about 45% appearing once. Trimming left V 1 base short and J 5 bases short, with 11 bases between. The CDR3 sequence is 15 residues long. Germline assignment: CDR1 SGHTA and CDR2 FQGNSA. As for this clonotype: As yet, its antigen is unknown.

Lactation, pregnancy, other autoimmune disease or uncontrolled infection led to exclusion of patients. This clonotype was obtained from an adult woman with Graves' disease, either hyperthyroidism or ophthalmopathy (not recorded which). Source material: peripheral blood or thyroid tissue (not recorded which). This sequence joins TRBV7-2 and TRBJ2-2; the D gene is possibly TRBD1 (6 bases). CDR3 sequence reads: CASSLVGAWTGELFF. The CDR3 nucleotides are TGTGCCAGCAGCTTAGTGGGGGCTTGGACCGGGGAGCTGTTTTTT.